The 26 T cell receptor beta chains presented below share a single source sample, sequenced in a study of blood T cell repertoires in COVID-19. The table came from immunoSEQ multiplex PCR; TCRdb's copy has only in-frame clones and leaves some out. The sample lists 230,000 or so clones, 88% occurring once. Material: PBMCs or T cells enriched from blood (not recorded which). All receptors come from a woman between 45 and 60 years old with acute COVID-19.

The CDR3 spells CASSWADTEAFF. CDR3 coding DNA: TGTGCCAGCAGTTGGGCCGACACTGAAGCTTTCTTT. V is TRBV6-2 or TRBV6-3 and J is TRBJ1-1, with D unresolved. Trimming cost V 4 bases and J 3 bases, with 6 bases left between them. Germline V gene sequence: CDR1 MNHEY, CDR2 SVGEGT. The CDR3 sequence is 12 residues long.

The table lists this clone with a few counts. J is TRBJ2-3 and V is TRBV10-3; 9 nucleotides match TRBD1. The J segment lost 1 base and the V segment lost 6 bases, leaving 11 bases of the junction unmatched. The CDR3 loop spans 17 amino acids. Germline CDR1 is ENHRY and CDR2 is SYGVKD. The CDR3 nucleotides are TGTGCCATCAGCCCGGGACAGGGCATTTCTGGCACAGATACGCAGTATTTT. Translating gives CAISPGQGISGTDTQYF.

The rearrangement uses TRBV7-3 and TRBJ2-5, with 8 bases identical to TRBD1. The CDR3 covers 17 residues. With V trimmed by 1 base and J by 2 bases, 9 bases remained unmatched. Germline CDR1 and CDR2: SGHTA and FQGTGA. The CDR3 DNA reads TGTGCCAGCAGCTTAATCGGAGGCAGGGGGCTGCAAGAGACCCAGTACTTC. It encodes CASSLIGGRGLQETQYF.

The chain combines TRBV28 with TRBJ2-7; possibly TRBD1 for D (5 bases). Germline V gene data show CDR1 as MDHEN and CDR2 as SYDVKM. The CDR3 totals 12 residues. Trimming took 7 bases from V and 5 from J, leaving 12 bases between them. CDR3 in DNA: TGTGCCAGCACCCAGGAAGGGGACGAGCAGTACTTC. Translation gives CASTQEGDEQYF.

This rearrangement joins TRBV18 to TRBJ1-1; D is ambiguous. This CDR3 spans 13 amino acids. CDR1 is KGHSH and CDR2 is LQKENI in the germline V gene. With 5 bases removed from V and 3 bases from J, the gap between germline ends came to 10 bases. CDR3 bases: TGTGCCAGCTCATTAGGAGCCTACACTGAAGCTTTCTTT. It translates to CASSLGAYTEAFF.

The V gene is TRBV12-3 or TRBV12-4, the J gene TRBJ2-5; D possibly corresponds to TRBD1 (5 bases). The length of the CDR3 is 13 residues. Between the trimmed V and J ends, which lost 5 bases and 7 bases, there was a span of 14 bases. The CDR3: CASSPTAQGTQYF. The CDR3 nucleotides read TGTGCCAGCAGTCCAACTGCCCAGGGGACCCAGTACTTC.

The chain employs TRBV7-9 and TRBJ1-2; 11 bases line up with TRBD1. The V and J ends lost 5 bases and 6 bases, in that order; junction bases with no gene match: 11. The CDR3 sequence is 16 residues long. CDR1 and CDR2 (germline): SEHNR, FQNEAQ (reference sequence). The CDR3: CASSAIPGTGGHGYTF. The CDR3 DNA reads as TGTGCCAGCAGCGCGATTCCCGGGACAGGGGGGCATGGCTACACCTTC.

The chain is built from TRBV10-3 and TRBJ2-7; 7 bases map to TRBD1. Germline assignment: CDR1 ENHRY and CDR2 SYGVKD. The V and J ends lost 7 bases and 7 bases, in that order; junction bases with no gene match: 13. The length of the CDR3 is 14 residues. This chain's CDR3 is CAIKKGASLLEQYF. DNA for the CDR3: TGTGCCATCAAGAAGGGGGCTAGCCTCTTGGAGCAGTACTTC.

The chain is built from TRBV4-1 and TRBJ2-7; D is possibly TRBD2 (5 bases). Per the germline V gene, CDR1 is MGHRA and CDR2 is YSYEKL. The V end was cut by 8 bases, the J end by 2 bases, with 22 bases between. The CDR3 extends over 16 amino acids. Here the CDR3 DNA reads TGCGCCAGCGATCCAGGCGGGTGGAGTGGGACCTACGAGCAGTACTTC. Protein: CASDPGGWSGTYEQYF.

The gene calls are TRBV12-3 or TRBV12-4 and TRBJ1-2; 7 nucleotides line up with TRBD1. Trimming cost V 8 bases and J 4 bases; bases outside gene matches: 7. The CDR3 is 13 amino acids. CDR3 loop: CASGWDSLYGYTF. The CDR3 nucleotides read TGTGCCAGCGGGTGGGACAGTCTCTATGGCTACACCTTC.

The rearrangement links TRBV11-3 to TRBJ2-7; possible D gene TRBD2, 5 bases. Germline CDR1 reads SGHNT; CDR2 reads YENEEA. This CDR3 is built from 12 residues. V was clipped by 2 bases and J by 4 bases, with 6 bases between them. For the CDR3, the DNA is TGTGCCAGCAGCTTAACGGGGTACGAGCAGTACTTC. Its translation: CASSLTGYEQYF.

For the CDR3, the DNA is TGTGCCAGTAGTATTGGCGGCAGGGTCGTCTCCGAGCAGTACTTC. Translated: CASSIGGRVVSEQYF. V is TRBV19 and J is TRBJ2-7; tentatively, D is TRBD1 (5 bases). Per germline, CDR1 LNHDA and CDR2 SQIVND (reference sequence). This CDR3 is built from 15 residues. The V end lost 3 bases, the J end lost 6 bases, and 18 bases lay between the germline ends.

The chain combines TRBV28 with TRBJ2-7; the match to TRBD1 covers 9 bases. Unmatched junction bases numbered 3, after V lost 8 bases and J lost 4 bases. The CDR3 has 12 amino acids. CDR1 MDHEN and CDR2 SYDVKM come from the germline V gene. The CDR3 loop is CASGDRVYEQYF. Here the CDR3 DNA reads TGTGCCAGCGGGGACAGGGTATACGAGCAGTACTTC.

This chain joins TRBV19 and TRBJ2-2, with TRBD2 matching 9 bases. CDR1 and CDR2 from the germline V gene are LNHDA and SQIVND (reference sequence). Trimming took 10 bases from V and 7 from J; bases not matched to a gene: 16. The CDR3 consists of 16 residues. The CDR3 is CATADHSGRLLGELFF. CDR3 coding DNA: TGTGCCACCGCGGACCACAGCGGGAGGTTGCTCGGGGAGCTGTTTTTT.

This sequence joins TRBV28 and TRBJ2-7, with D maybe TRBD2 (6 bases). The CDR3 is made up of 12 amino acids. Germline V gene sequence: CDR1 MDHEN, CDR2 SYDVKM. V lost 7 bases and J lost 4, with 11 bases in between. The CDR3 sequence: CASTLGGYEQYF. The CDR3 coding sequence is TGTGCCAGCACCCTCGGGGGTTACGAGCAGTACTTC.

The chain couples TRBV27 to TRBJ2-7, with D possibly being TRBD2 (6 bases). V gave up 7 bases and J gave up 7 bases, with 23 bases separating them. CDR1 and CDR2 from the germline V gene are MNHEY and SMNVEV (reference sequence). This CDR3 is built from 15 residues. DNA of the CDR3: TGTGCCAGCAACCTAAGCGGGCGCGGCCCGTGGGAGCAGTACTTC. Protein product: CASNLSGRGPWEQYF.

The chain links TRBV4-1 to TRBJ1-1; a possible D gene is TRBD1 (6 bases). The CDR3 spans 16 residues. Trimming left V 0 bases short and J 5 bases short, with 16 bases between. Germline V lookup: CDR1 MGHRA, CDR2 YSYEKL. CDR3 nucleotide sequence: TGCGCCAGCAGCCAAGATGGGGGGGCGCGAGATACTGAAGCTTTCTTT. As protein: CASSQDGGARDTEAFF.

The chain links TRBV4-1 to TRBJ1-2, with a tentative D call TRBD1 (6 bases). The germline gives CDR1 MGHRA, CDR2 YSYEKL. This CDR3 is built from 13 residues. The germline V and J ends were trimmed by 4 bases and 6 bases, with 12 bases remaining between them. CDR3 residues: CASSRPNRDGYTF. The CDR3 nucleotides read TGCGCCAGCAGCCGGCCCAACAGGGATGGCTACACCTTC.

V gene TRBV5-8 combines with J gene TRBJ1-5; the D gene is possibly TRBD1 (6 bases). This CDR3 comprises 15 residues. Trimming took off 5 bases at V and 5 bases at J, with 17 bases between the two ends. Per the germline V gene, CDR1 is SGHTS and CDR2 is YDEGEE. As DNA, the CDR3 is TGTGCCAGCAGGGCAGGACAGACGCGGCATCAGCCCCAGCATTTT. Its translation: CASRAGQTRHQPQHF.

The chain joins TRBV27 to TRBJ1-6, with D possibly TRBD1 on 5 matching bases. Trimming cost V 5 bases and J 4 bases, with 21 bases left between them. CDR3 length: 18 amino acids. Germline CDR1 is MNHEY and CDR2 is SMNVEV (reference sequence). The CDR3 DNA reads TGTGCCAGCAGTATCCAACACGCGGGACCATCATATAATTCACCCCTCCACTTT. Amino acids: CASSIQHAGPSYNSPLHF.

The V and J genes are TRBV6-1 and TRBJ2-7, with a tentative D call TRBD2 (6 bases). The length of the CDR3 is 13 residues. CDR1 and CDR2 (germline): MNHNS, SASEGT. V was shortened by 3 bases and J by 4 bases, with 10 bases between the two germline ends. DNA of the CDR3: TGTGCCAGCAGTGAGGCGGGGTTGTACGAGCAGTACTTC. Encoded protein: CASSEAGLYEQYF.

The chain links TRBV28 to TRBJ1-2; D may be TRBD1 (6 bases). Trimming cost V 8 bases and J 0 bases, with 25 bases left between them. The CDR3 length is 18 residues. Germline-derived CDR1 and CDR2 are MDHEN and SYDVKM. CDR3 sequence (DNA): TGTGCCAGCTCAACCTCCTCCCTGGGGGCCGAAGCTAACTATGGCTACACCTTC. Its protein product is CASSTSSLGAEANYGYTF.

The chain has TRBV15 and TRBJ1-4; D gene unclear. The CDR3 length is 15 residues. CDR1 and CDR2 from the germline V gene are LNHNV and YYDKDF (reference sequence). V lost 4 bases and J lost 2, with 11 bases in between. CDR3 sequence (DNA): TGTGCCACCAGCACCGGAGGGTGGACTAATGAAAAACTGTTTTTT. It codes for CATSTGGWTNEKLFF.

As for this clone: At one end, the junction sequence differs from germline, possibly due to a read error. The chain joins TRBV7-9 to TRBJ2-6, with a tentative D call TRBD2 (5 bases). There are 9 residues in the CDR3. The germline gives CDR1 SEHNR, CDR2 FQNEAQ (reference sequence). The DNA for the CDR3 is TGTGCCAGCAGTTCCCCGGACTCTTTC. This translates into CASSSPDSF.

This clone has just a few counts. V usage is TRBV7-3 and J usage is TRBJ2-2; 10 bases are shared with TRBD1. The CDR3 consists of 16 residues. J lost 6 bases, V lost 3 bases, and 7 bases had no gene match. Germline values: CDR1 SGHTA, CDR2 FQGTGA. CDR3 sequence reads: CASSFHRDRGAGELFF. CDR3 DNA sequence: TGTGCCAGCAGCTTCCACCGGGACAGGGGCGCCGGGGAGCTGTTTTTT. Based on the CDR3 plus reference TRBV7-3 and TRBJ2-2, the full variable domain is GAGVSQTPSNKVTEKGKYVELRCDPISGHTALYWYRQSLGQGPEFLIYFQGTGAADDSGLPNDRFFAVRPEGSVSTLKIQRTERGDSAVYLCASSFHRDRGAGELFFGEGSRLTVL.

The chain combines TRBV29-1 with TRBJ2-7, with D perhaps matching TRBD1 (7 bases). Germline V CDR1 and CDR2: SQVTM, ANQGSEA. CDR3 length equals 13 residues. The ends were cut back, 3 bases at V and 2 bases at J, with 11 bases in the middle. CDR3 amino acids: CSVESGGPYEQYF. In nucleotides, the CDR3 is TGCAGCGTTGAGTCAGGGGGGCCCTACGAGCAGTACTTC.